This T cell receptor beta chain was sequenced for a study of blood T cell repertoires in COVID-19. The protocol was immunoSEQ multiplex PCR, while the TCRdb copy is restricted to in-frame clones and leaves out a portion. The data hold more than 95,000 clones, with roughly 82% observed a single time. The CDR3 loop spans 15 amino acids. Trimming stripped 3 bases from V and 1 base from J, with 12 bases between. The germline V gene has CDR1 LNHDA and CDR2 SQIVND (reference sequence). The chain employs TRBV19 and TRBJ1-1, with D uncertain. The sequenced sample consisted of peripheral blood. The TCR sequence derives from a human donor in a cohort sampled during active COVID-19. This CDR3 is CASSMVPTGNTEAFF. The CDR3 DNA sequence: TGTGCCAGTAGTATGGTCCCGACGGGGAACACTGAAGCTTTCTTT.